This T cell receptor (beta chain) was captured in a study of post-analysis software for immune sequencing data. Study-wide background: Relapsing-remitting, secondary progressive and progressive-relapsing multiple sclerosis courses were included.

This CDR3 has 15 residues. Germline CDR1 MNHNY, CDR2 SVGAGI (reference sequence). About this clonotype: Its antigen remains unidentified. Germline is not matched at one junction end, which may reflect a read error.

Whole-study results and caveats: Analysis by F measure revealed that same-batch samples clustered strongly together. TRBV5-6, TRBV5-1 and TRBV20-1 were among roughly five TRBV segments more frequent in patients than controls. A significant reduction in normalized Chao1 diversity was observed in multiple sclerosis patients versus controls.

The TCR beta cDNA libraries carried unique molecular identifiers. Input populations of about 0.85 to 11 million T cells gave rise to some 500,000 cDNA molecules. Each CDR3 protein is one row after TCRdb ran MiXCR on the PCR reads. In the table there are hundreds of thousands of distinct CDR3 sequences, 25% to 30% of which are singletons. The chain links TRBV6-6 to TRBJ2-6; the match to TRBD1 covers 8 bases. The TCR originated in a girl aged 5 to 17 with multiple sclerosis. Source material: blood. The CDR3 DNA follows: TGTGTCAGCAGCTCGACCGGACAGGGCCCCAACGTCCTGACTTTC. Translation: CVSSSTGQGPNVLTF.